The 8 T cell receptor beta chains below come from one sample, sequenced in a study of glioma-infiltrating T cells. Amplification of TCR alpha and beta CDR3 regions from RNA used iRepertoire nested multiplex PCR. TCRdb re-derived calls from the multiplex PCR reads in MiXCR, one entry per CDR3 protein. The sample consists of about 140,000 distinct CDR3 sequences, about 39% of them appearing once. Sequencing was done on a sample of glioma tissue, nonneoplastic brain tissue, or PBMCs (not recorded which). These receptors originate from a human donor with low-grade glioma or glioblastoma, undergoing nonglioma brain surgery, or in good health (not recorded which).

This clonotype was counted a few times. This CDR3 reads CASSERTSSIHNSPLHF. CDR3 bases: TGCGCCAGCAGCGAAAGGACATCTAGCATCCATAATTCACCCCTCCACTTT. The rearrangement uses TRBV10-2 and TRBJ1-6; D is possibly TRBD1 (5 bases). With 6 bases removed from V and 5 bases from J, the gap between germline ends came to 20 bases. This CDR3 region has 17 residues. CDR1 and CDR2 (germline): WSHSY, SAAADI.

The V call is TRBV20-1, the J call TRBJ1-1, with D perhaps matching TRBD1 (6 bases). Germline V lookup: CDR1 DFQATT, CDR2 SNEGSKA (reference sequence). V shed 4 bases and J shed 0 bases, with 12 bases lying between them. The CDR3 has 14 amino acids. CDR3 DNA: TGCAGTGCTACGGACAGTACAATGAACACTGAAGCTTTCTTT. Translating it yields CSATDSTMNTEAFF.

The DNA of the CDR3 is TGTGCCATCAGTGAGTCAACGGGAGGAGAAACCCAGTACTTC. It is translated as CAISESTGGETQYF. V usage is TRBV10-3 and J usage is TRBJ2-5; TRBD2 matches at 7 bases. This CDR3 is 14 amino acids long. With V trimmed by 0 bases and J by 8 bases, 6 bases remained unmatched. Germline V gene sequence: CDR1 ENHRY, CDR2 SYGVKD.

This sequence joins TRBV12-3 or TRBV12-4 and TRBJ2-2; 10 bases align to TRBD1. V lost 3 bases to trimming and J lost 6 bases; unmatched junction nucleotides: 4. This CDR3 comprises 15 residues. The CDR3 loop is CASSFRGQGPGELFF. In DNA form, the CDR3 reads TGTGCCAGCAGTTTTCGGGGACAGGGGCCCGGGGAGCTGTTTTTT.

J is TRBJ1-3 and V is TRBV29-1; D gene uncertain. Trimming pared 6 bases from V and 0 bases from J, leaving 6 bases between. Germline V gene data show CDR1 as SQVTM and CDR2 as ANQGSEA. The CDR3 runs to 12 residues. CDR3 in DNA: TGCAGCGTACAGCGCTCTGGAAACACCATATATTTT. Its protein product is CSVQRSGNTIYF.

Here the CDR3 reads CSVETGTGTCEQYF. The DNA of the CDR3 is TGCAGCGTTGAAACCGGGACAGGGACCTGCGAGCAGTACTTC. The chain has TRBV29-1 and TRBJ2-7; 9 nucleotides match TRBD1. CDR3 size: 14 residues. Germline V gene data show CDR1 as SQVTM and CDR2 as ANQGSEA. V lost 2 bases and J lost 6; bases outside the gene matches: 8.

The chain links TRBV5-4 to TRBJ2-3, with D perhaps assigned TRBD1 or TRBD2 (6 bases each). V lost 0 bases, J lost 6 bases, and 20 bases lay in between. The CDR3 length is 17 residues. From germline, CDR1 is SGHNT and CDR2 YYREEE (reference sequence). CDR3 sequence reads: CASSLDQMGGWLDTQYF. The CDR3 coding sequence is TGTGCCAGCAGCTTGGATCAAATGGGGGGCTGGTTGGATACGCAGTATTTT.

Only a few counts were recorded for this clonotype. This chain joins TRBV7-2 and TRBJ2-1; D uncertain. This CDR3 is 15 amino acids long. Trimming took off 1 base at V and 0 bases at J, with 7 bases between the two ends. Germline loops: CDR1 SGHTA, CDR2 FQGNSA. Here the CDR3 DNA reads TGTGCCAGCAGCTTAGACGGAAGCTCCTACAATGAGCAGTTCTTC. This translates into CASSLDGSSYNEQFF.